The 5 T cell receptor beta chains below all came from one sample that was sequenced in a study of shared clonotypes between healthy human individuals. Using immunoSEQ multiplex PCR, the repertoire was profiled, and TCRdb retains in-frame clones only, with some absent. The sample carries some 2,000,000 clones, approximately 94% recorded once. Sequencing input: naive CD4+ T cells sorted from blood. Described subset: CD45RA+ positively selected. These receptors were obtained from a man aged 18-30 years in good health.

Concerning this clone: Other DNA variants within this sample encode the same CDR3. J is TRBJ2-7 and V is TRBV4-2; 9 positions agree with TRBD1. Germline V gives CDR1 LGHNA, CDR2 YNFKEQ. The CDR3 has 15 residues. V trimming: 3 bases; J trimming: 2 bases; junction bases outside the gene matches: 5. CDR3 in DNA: TGTGCCAGCAGCCACCTAGGGGACAGGGCCTACGAGCAGTACTTC. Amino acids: CASSHLGDRAYEQYF.

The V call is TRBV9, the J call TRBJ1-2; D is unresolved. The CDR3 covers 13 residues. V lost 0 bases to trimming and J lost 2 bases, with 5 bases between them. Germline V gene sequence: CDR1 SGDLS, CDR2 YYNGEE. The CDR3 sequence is CASSVAQNYGYTF. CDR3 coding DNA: TGTGCCAGCAGCGTAGCACAGAACTATGGCTACACCTTC.

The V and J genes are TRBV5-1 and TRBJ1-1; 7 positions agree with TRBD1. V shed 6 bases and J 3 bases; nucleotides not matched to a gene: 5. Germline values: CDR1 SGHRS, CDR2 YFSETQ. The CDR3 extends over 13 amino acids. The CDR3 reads CASNSGGDTEAFF. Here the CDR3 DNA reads TGCGCCAGCAATTCAGGGGGTGACACTGAAGCTTTCTTT.

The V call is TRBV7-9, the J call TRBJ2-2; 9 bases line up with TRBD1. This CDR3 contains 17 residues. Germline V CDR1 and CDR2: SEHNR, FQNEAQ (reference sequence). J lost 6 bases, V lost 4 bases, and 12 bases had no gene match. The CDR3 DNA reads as TGTGCCAGCAGCTCCCTTTACGGACAGGGGTCTGCCGGGGAGCTGTTTTTT. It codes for CASSSLYGQGSAGELFF.

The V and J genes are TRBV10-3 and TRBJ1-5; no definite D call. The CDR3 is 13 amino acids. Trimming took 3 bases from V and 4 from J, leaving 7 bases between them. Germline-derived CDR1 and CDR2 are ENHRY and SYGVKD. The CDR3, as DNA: TGTGCCATCAGTGATGATAGAAATCAGCCCCAGCATTTT. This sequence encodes CAISDDRNQPQHF.